The source of this TCR beta chain is a study of cytomegalovirus exposure and HLA in healthy donors. Trimming cost V 4 bases and J 4 bases; bases outside gene matches: 16. The length of the CDR3 is 18 residues. Germline V gene sequence: CDR1 SGHTA, CDR2 FQGNSA. Concerning this clone: Its target is not known.

The PCR was carried out with 60 Vbeta primers and 13 Jbeta primers. Method: immunoSEQ multiplex PCR; TCRdb's copy keeps in-frame clones and lacks some. The repertoire holds some 130,000 clones, with over 70% as singletons. The study's findings and limits: Later analysis identified several of the most significant clusters that appeared linked to common viral pathogens. Researchers reportedly found TCR beta sequences accurately predicted most subjects' HLA-A and HLA-B alleles. Donors belonging to an Asian-associated ancestry cluster reportedly showed fewer N-insertions in productive TCRs than the 666-donor mean, according to what a later analysis found.

The TCR comes from a man aged 40-50 years in good health and CMV-seronegative. The V call is TRBV7-2, the J call TRBJ2-1, with TRBD2 matching 7 bases. The sequenced sample consisted of PBMCs. The CDR3 DNA is TGTGCCAGCAGCTCATACCCCTTTCTAGCGGAGCCATACAATGAGCAGTTCTTC. Translated: CASSSYPFLAEPYNEQFF.